This paragraph reports one TCR beta chain. Its antigen is currently unknown. Each CDR3 protein is one row after TCRdb ran MiXCR on the 5' RACE reads. Of hundreds of thousands of distinct CDR3 sequences listed, around 12% were seen once; the top ten hold just over 7%. From germline, CDR1 is SGHDN and CDR2 FVKESK. There are 14 residues in the CDR3. The ends were cut back, 6 bases at V and 2 bases at J, with 13 bases in the middle. The sample belongs to a study of identical twins. Study-wide results and limits: Shared out-of-frame alpha sequences (those common to twins) showed excess low generation probability.

These data also formed part of another study, on yellow fever vaccine responses in identical twins.

The sequence was collected from a woman in her late teens or twenties in good health. This chain uses TRBV14 with TRBJ2-5; D is perhaps TRBD1 (5 bases). Input material: CD8+ T cells sorted from blood. CDR3 sequence: CASSILDSQETQYF. The CDR3 nucleotides read TGTGCCAGCAGTATCTTAGACAGTCAAGAGACCCAGTACTTC.